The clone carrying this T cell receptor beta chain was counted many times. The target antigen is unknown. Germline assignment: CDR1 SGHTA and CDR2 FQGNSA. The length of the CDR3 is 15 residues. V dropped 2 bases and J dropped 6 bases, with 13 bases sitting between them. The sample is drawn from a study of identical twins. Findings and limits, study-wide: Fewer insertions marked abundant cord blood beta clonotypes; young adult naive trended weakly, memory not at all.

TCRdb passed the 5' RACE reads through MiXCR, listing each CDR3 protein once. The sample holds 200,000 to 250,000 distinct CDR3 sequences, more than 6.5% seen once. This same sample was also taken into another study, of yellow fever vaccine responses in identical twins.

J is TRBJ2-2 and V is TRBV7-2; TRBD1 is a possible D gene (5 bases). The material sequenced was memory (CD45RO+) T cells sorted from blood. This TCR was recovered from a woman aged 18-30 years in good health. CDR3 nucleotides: TGTGCCAGCAGCTTAAAGGGCTTAGGGGCCGGGGAGCTGTTTTTT. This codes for CASSLKGLGAGELFF.